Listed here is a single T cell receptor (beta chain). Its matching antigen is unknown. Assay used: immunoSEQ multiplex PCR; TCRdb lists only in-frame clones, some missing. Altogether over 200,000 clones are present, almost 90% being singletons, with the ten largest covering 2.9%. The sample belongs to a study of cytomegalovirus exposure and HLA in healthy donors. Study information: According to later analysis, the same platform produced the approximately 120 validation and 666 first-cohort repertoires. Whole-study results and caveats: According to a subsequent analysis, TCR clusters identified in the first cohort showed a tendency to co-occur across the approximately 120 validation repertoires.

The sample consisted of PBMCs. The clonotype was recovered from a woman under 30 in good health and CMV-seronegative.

In nucleotides, the CDR3 is TGTGCCAGCAGCGTAGGACTAGCGGGTTACGAGCAGTACTTC. This codes for CASSVGLAGYEQYF. This chain connects TRBV9 to TRBJ2-7; 10 nucleotides align to TRBD2. Germline assignment: CDR1 SGDLS and CDR2 YYNGEE. Losses at the gene ends were 0 bases for V and 4 bases for J; bases not matched to a gene: 1. The CDR3 runs to 14 residues.